This T cell receptor (beta chain) appears in the sequencing data of a study of control samples from healthy donors and cancer patients. In this sample, this clone turned up a few times. The table came from immunoSEQ multiplex PCR; TCRdb's copy has only in-frame clones and leaves some out. The sample includes just over 20,000 clones, roughly 80% of them seen just once. Germline V CDR1 and CDR2: SGHRS, YFSETQ. CDR3 size: 14 residues. The V and J ends lost 4 bases and 3 bases respectively, with 13 bases between them. The chain combines TRBV5-1 with TRBJ1-1; maybe TRBD1 (5 bases). Material for sequencing was PBMCs. The sequence was obtained from a man aged 55 to 69 with colorectal cancer. The chain's CDR3 is CASSLLPGDTEAFF. Here the CDR3 DNA reads TGCGCCAGCAGCCTTTTACCGGGGGACACTGAAGCTTTCTTT.